This T cell receptor (beta chain) was sequenced during a study of molecular identifiers for immune sequencing clone quantification. Between the trimmed V and J ends, which lost 2 bases and 2 bases, there was a span of 12 bases. Per the germline V gene, CDR1 is SQVTM and CDR2 is ANQGSEA. CDR3 length: 15 residues. Each library that profiled naive CD8 cells came from roughly 20,000 to 1,000,000 sorted cells with 10%, 30% or 50% RNA. MiXCR, run by TCRdb on the PCR reads, gives a single entry per CDR3 protein. The sample lists some 680,000 distinct CDR3 sequences, roughly 27% occurring once. Study-level findings and limits: Naive cells had under 1% of molecules in clones above 20 RNA copies, effectors over 99%. Jurkat TCR RNA from one cell was spiked into fewer than 1.2 million naive cells, and it was reportedly detectable there.

This clonotype showed up many times. Its cognate antigen is unknown. Sequencing was performed on naive CD8+ T cells from blood, with Jurkat cell RNA spiked in. Subset: FACS-sorted CD8+CD4-CCR7+CD45RA+ naive T cells. V is TRBV29-1 and J is TRBJ2-2; D may be TRBD1 (6 bases). This TCR came from a human donor in good health. Some libraries in this study had Jurkat cell RNA spiked in. CDR3 sequence: CSVEMGHLNTGELFF. The DNA of the CDR3 is TGCAGCGTTGAAATGGGACACCTTAACACCGGGGAGCTGTTTTTT.